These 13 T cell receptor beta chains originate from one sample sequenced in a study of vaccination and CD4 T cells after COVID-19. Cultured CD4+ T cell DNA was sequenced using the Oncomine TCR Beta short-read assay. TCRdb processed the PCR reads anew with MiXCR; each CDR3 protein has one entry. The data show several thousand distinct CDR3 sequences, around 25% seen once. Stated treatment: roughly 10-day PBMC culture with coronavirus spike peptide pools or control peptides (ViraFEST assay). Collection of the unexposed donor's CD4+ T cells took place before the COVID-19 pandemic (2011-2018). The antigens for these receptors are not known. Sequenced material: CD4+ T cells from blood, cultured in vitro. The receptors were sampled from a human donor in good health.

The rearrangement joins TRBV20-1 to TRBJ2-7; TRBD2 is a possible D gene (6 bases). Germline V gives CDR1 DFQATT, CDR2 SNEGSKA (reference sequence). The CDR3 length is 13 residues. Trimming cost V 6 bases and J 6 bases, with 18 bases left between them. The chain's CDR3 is CSAAGTSNSEQYF. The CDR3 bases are TGCAGTGCCGCCGGAACTAGCAACAGCGAGCAGTACTTC.

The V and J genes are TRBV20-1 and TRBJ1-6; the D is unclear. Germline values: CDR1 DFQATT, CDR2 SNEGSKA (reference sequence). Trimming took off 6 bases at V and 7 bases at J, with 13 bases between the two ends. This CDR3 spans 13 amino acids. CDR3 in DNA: TGCAGTGCATCGACGGCCTGGAATTCACCCCTCCACTTT. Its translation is CSASTAWNSPLHF.

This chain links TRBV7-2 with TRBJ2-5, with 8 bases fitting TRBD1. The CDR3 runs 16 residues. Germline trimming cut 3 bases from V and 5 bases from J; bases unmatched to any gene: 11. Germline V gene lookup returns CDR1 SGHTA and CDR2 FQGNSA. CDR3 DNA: TGTGCCAGCAGCTTGGCAGGACAGGGAACTTGGGAGACCCAGTACTTC. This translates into CASSLAGQGTWETQYF.

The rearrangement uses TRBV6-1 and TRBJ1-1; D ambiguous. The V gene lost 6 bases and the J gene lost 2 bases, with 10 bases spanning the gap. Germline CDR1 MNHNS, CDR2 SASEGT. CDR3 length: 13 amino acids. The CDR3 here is CASRNGVNTEAFF. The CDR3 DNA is TGTGCCAGCAGGAACGGGGTTAACACTGAAGCTTTCTTT.

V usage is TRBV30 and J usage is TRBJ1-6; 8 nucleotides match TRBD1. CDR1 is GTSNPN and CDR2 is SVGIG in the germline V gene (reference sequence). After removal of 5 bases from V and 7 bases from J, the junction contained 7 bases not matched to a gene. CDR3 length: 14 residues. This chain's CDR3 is CAWGEGTGNSPLHF. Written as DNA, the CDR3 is TGTGCCTGGGGAGAGGGGACAGGAAATTCACCCCTCCACTTT.

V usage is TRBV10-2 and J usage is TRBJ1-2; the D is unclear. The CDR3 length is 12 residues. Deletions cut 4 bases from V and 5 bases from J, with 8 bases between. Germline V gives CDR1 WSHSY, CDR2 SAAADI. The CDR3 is CASSGEIYGYTF. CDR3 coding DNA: TGCGCCAGCAGTGGGGAAATTTATGGCTACACCTTC.

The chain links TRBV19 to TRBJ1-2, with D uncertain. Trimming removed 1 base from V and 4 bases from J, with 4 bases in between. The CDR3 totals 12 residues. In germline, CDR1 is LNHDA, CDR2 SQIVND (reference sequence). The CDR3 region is CASSIASYGYTF. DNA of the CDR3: TGTGCCAGTAGTATAGCGTCCTATGGCTACACCTTC.

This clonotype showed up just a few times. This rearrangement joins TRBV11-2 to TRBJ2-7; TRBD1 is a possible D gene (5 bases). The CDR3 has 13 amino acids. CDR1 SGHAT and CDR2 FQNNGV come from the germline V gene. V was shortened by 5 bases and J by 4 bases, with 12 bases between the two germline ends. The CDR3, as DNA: TGTGCCAGCAGCACCCGACAGACTTACGAGCAGTACTTC. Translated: CASSTRQTYEQYF.

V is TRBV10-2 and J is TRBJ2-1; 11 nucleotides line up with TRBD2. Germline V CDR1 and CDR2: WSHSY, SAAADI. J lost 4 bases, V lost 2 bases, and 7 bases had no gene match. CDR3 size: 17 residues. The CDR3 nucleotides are TGCGCCAGCAGTGAGGGGAATAGCGGGGGGGCTTACAATGAGCAGTTCTTC. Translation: CASSEGNSGGAYNEQFF.

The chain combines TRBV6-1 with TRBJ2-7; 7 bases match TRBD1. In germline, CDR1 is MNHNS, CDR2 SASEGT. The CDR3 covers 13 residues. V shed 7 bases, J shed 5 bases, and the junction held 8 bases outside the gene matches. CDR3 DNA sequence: TGTGCCAGCACCCGACAGGGTGGAAACGAGCAGTACTTC. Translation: CASTRQGGNEQYF.

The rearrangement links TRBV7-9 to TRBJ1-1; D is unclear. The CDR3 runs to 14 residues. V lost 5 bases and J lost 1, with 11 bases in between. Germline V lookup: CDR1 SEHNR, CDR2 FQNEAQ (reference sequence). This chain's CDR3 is CASSPPGQNTEAFF. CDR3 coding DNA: TGTGCCAGCAGCCCCCCGGGTCAGAACACTGAAGCTTTCTTT.

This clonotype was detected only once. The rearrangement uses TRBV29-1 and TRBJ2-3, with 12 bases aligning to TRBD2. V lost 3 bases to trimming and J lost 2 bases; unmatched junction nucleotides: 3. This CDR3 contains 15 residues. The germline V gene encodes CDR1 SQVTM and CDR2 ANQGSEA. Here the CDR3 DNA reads TGCAGCGTTGATACTAGCGGGGGGTACACAGATACGCAGTATTTT. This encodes CSVDTSGGYTDTQYF.

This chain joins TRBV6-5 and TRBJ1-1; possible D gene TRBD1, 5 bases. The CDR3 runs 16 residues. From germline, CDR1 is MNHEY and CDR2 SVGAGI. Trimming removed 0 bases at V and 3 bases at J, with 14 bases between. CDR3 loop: CASSYSGGTLDTEAFF. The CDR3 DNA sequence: TGTGCCAGCAGTTACTCTGGCGGGACCTTGGACACTGAAGCTTTCTTT.